This TCR beta chain originates from a study of cytomegalovirus exposure and HLA in healthy donors. Study observations and caveats: The study found most TCR sequences rare, yet found some public TCRs in many donors. In a later analysis, HLA-C alleles had the fewest associated TCRs, DRB1 alleles the most. TCR beta sequences reportedly predicted most subjects' HLA-A and HLA-B alleles accurately. It was 164 TCR beta chains that were listed as cytomegalovirus-associated.

Worth noting for this clone: What it binds is not known.

PCR amplification relied on 60 Vbeta primers (plus 13 Jbeta primers). Generated by immunoSEQ multiplex PCR, the TCRdb table keeps only in-frame clones and is missing some. The data contain about 190,000 clones, 70% to 75% of them singletons. There are 15 residues in the CDR3. The V end was cut by 0 bases, the J end by 0 bases, with 8 bases between. Per germline, CDR1 MNHEY and CDR2 SMNVEV (reference sequence). Sequencing was carried out using PBMCs. The TCR sequence derives from a man younger than 40 in good health and CMV-seropositive. The chain carries TRBV27 and TRBJ1-2, with D possibly TRBD1 on 6 matching bases. This chain's CDR3 is CASSLSGDTNYGYTF. CDR3 DNA: TGTGCCAGCAGTTTATCGGGGGACACTAACTATGGCTACACCTTC.